This T cell receptor beta chain is from a study of T cell responses to AZD1222 COVID-19 vaccine. As to this clone: Its specificity is unknown.

Using immunoSEQ multiplex PCR, the repertoire was profiled, and TCRdb retains in-frame clones only, with some absent. The sample consists of roughly 200,000 clones, about 89% of them appearing once. Study-wide results and caveats: Unmutated variant regions are reportedly targeted by nearly half of spike-specific TCRs. The number of AZD1222 recipients seropositive at baseline was only five or six.

This receptor was obtained from an adult who received the AZD1222 COVID-19 vaccine. The material was peripheral blood, obtained 28 days after the second AZD1222 dose.

The DNA of the CDR3 is TGTGCCAGCAGCTTTACAGGGGGCTATGGCTACACCTTC. This gives the protein CASSFTGGYGYTF. The chain employs TRBV5-4 and TRBJ1-2, with TRBD1 identical over 8 bases. CDR1 and CDR2 (germline): SGHNT, YYREEE (reference sequence). The V and J ends lost 2 bases and 4 bases, in that order; junction bases with no gene match: 1. This CDR3 is 13 amino acids long.